This TCR beta chain was sequenced in a study of T cell responses to AZD1222 COVID-19 vaccine. Comment on this clone: No antigen is known for it.

Assay: immunoSEQ multiplex PCR; the TCRdb copy retains only in-frame clones and omits some. The profile shows more than 70,000 clones, around 93% of them singletons. Germline CDR1 reads MNHEY; CDR2 reads SVGEGT. Trimming took off 6 bases at V and 1 base at J, with 13 bases between the two ends. The CDR3 has 15 residues. The study, taken as a whole, reports: There were mostly white British donors and more females than males, and clonal diversity was possibly underestimated. Repertoire sampling was restricted to post-peak T cell response timepoints.

Sequenced material: peripheral blood, taken 28 days after the second AZD1222 dose. V usage is TRBV6-2 or TRBV6-3 and J usage is TRBJ2-1; D not certain. The TCR was taken from an adult who received the AZD1222 COVID-19 vaccine. CDR3 protein: CASSQVGGSYNEQFF. The DNA of the CDR3 is TGTGCCAGCAGCCAGGTGGGCGGATCCTACAATGAGCAGTTCTTC.